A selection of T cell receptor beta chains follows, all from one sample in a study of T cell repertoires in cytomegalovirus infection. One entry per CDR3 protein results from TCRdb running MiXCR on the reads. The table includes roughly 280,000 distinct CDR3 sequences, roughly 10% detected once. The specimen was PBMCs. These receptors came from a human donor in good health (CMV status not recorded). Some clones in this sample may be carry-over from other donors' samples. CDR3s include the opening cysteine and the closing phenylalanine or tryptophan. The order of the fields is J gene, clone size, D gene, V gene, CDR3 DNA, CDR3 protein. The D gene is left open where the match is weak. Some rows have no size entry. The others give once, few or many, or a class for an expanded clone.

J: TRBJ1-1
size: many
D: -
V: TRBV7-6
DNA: TGTGCCAGCAGCTTAGCGGTAGGCAGGACCGCGGGTGAAGCTTTCTTT
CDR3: CASSLAVGRTAGEAFF

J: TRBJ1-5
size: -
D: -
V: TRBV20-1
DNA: TGCAGTGCTAGGTTGGGGGTTAGCAATCAGCCCCAGCATTTT
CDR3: CSARLGVSNQPQHF

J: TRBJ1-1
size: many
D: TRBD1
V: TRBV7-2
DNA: TGTGCCAGCAGCCCCAGACAGGGGGCAGGAACTGAAGCTTTCTTT
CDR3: CASSPRQGAGTEAFF

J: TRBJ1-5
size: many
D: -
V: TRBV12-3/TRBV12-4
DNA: TGTGCCAGCAGTTTACGGGGGGATGGGAGCAATCAGCCCCAGCATTTT
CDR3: CASSLRGDGSNQPQHF

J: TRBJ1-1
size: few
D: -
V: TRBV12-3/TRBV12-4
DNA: TGTGCCAGCAGACTAGGACGGGAAAGAGAAGCTTTCTTT
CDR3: CASRLGREREAFF

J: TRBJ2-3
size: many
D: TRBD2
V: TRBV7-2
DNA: TGTGCCAGCAGCTTTCAGCGGGAGATAGATACGCAGTATTTT
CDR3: CASSFQREIDTQYF

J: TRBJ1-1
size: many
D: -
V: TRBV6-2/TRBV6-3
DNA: TGTGCCAGCAGAACTGGACCTGAAGCTTTCTTT
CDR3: CASRTGPEAFF

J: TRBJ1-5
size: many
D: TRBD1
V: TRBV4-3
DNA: TGCGCCAGCAGCCCTCGACAGGGGGCTGTTCAGCCCCAGCATTTT
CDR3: CASSPRQGAVQPQHF

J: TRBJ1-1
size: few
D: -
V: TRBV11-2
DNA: TGTGCCAGCAGCTCCCGCGCATCCCCAGCCAACACTGAAGCTTTCTTT
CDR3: CASSSRASPANTEAFF

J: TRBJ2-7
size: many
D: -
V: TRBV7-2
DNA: TGTGCCAGCAGCTTAGGGGGTATGGCCTACGAGCAGTACTTC
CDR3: CASSLGGMAYEQYF

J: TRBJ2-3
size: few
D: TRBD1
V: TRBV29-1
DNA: TGCAGCGTTGAAAAAACAGGGGGTAGCACAGATACGCAGTATTTT
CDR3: CSVEKTGGSTDTQYF

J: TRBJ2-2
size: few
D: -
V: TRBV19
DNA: TGTGCCAGTAGTAATCGGGGGACCGGGGAGCTGTTTTTT
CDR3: CASSNRGTGELFF

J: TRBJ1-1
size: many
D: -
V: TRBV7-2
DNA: TGTGCCAGCACCGAACAGGGATGGAACACTGAAGCTTTCTTT
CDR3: CASTEQGWNTEAFF

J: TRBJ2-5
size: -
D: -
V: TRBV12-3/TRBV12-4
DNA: TGTGCCAGCAGTTTATCAGCCACGGGATTTGGGGAGACCCAGTACTTC
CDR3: CASSLSATGFGETQYF

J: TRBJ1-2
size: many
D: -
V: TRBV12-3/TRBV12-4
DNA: TGTGCCAGCACCTCGGACAAATCTGGCTACACCTTC
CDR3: CASTSDKSGYTF

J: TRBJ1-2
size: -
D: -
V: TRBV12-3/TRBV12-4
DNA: TGTGCCAGCAGTTTAGCGCCAGGGACCTATGGCTACACCTTC
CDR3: CASSLAPGTYGYTF

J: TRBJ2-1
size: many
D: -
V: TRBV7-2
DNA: TGTGCCAGCAGCTTGCGACGTGGACAGAGCTCCTACAATGAGCAGTTCTTC
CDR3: CASSLRRGQSSYNEQFF

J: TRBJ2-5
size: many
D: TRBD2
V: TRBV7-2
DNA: TGTGCCAGCAGCCCGGGACTAGCGGGGGCCCCCTCACACTTC
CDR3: CASSPGLAGAPSHF

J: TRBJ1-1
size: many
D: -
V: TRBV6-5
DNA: TGTGCCAGCAGTTACTCGAGCGTGTTGGACACTGAAGCTTTCTTT
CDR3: CASSYSSVLDTEAFF

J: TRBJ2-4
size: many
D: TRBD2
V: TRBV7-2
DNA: TGTGCCAGCAGCCCACTAGCGGGAGGTGGGAAAAACATTCAGTACTTC
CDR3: CASSPLAGGGKNIQYF

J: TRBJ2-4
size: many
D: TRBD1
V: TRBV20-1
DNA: TGCAGTGCTTCTTACAGGGGGAGGTCCGCCAAAAACATTCAGTACTTC
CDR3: CSASYRGRSAKNIQYF

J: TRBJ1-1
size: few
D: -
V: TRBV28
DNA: TGTGCCAGCAGTTTTAATGGTGGAGGGACTAACACTGAAGCTTTCTTT
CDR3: CASSFNGGGTNTEAFF

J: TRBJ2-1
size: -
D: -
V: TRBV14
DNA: TGTGCCAGCAGCCAACTTACACCCTCCTACAATGAGCAGTTCTTC
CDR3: CASSQLTPSYNEQFF

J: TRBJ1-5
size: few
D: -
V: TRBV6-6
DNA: TGTGCCAGCAGTTACTTTGACAGGACCAATCAGCCCCAGCATTTT
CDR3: CASSYFDRTNQPQHF

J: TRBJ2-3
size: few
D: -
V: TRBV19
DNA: TGTGCCAGTAGTGAAGAAACCGGGGGGCAAAGCACAGATACGCAGTATTTT
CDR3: CASSEETGGQSTDTQYF

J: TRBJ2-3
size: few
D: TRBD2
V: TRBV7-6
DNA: TGTGCCAGCAGCTCGGGACTAGCGGGTGAGCAGTATTTT
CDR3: CASSSGLAGEQYF

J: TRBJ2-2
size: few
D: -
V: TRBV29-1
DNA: TGCAGCGTTGATCCCGGGGGGCAGAAGAACACCGGGGAGCTGTTTTTT
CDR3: CSVDPGGQKNTGELFF

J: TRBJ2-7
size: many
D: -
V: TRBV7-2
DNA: TGTGCCAGCAGCTTACTGGAGAAATACGAGCAGTACTTC
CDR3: CASSLLEKYEQYF

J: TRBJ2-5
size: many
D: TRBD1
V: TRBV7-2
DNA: TGTGCCAGCCGAGGGACAGACCAAGAGACCCAGTACTTC
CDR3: CASRGTDQETQYF

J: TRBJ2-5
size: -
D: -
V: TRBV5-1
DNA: TGCGCCAGCAGCCGCTCGGCGGGGGCGGGGGAGACCCAGTACTTC
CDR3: CASSRSAGAGETQYF

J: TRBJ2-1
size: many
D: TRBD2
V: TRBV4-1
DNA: TGCGCCAGCAGCCAGACAGCGGGATTCTCTAGCTCCTACAATGAGCAGTTCTTC
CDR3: CASSQTAGFSSSYNEQFF

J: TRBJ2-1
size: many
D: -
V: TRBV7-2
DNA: TGTGCCAGCAGCTTATTAGGTCTAGCGAGTGAGCAGTTCTTC
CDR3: CASSLLGLASEQFF

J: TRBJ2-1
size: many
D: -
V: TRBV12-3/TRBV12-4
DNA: TGTGCCAGCAGTTTAGCGCGGGGGCATGAGCAGTTCTTC
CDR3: CASSLARGHEQFF

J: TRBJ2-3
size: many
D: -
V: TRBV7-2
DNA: TGTGCCAGCAGCCCAAGGGACCACACAGATACGCAGTATTTT
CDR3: CASSPRDHTDTQYF

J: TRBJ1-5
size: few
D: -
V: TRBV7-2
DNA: TGTGCCAGCAGCCCTCACGGGGGGGGGGTAGGAAATCAGCCCCAGCATTTT
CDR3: CASSPHGGGVGNQPQHF

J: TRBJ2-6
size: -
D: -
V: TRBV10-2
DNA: TGCGCCAGCAGAACAGTTTCCTCTGGGGCCAACGTCCTGACTTTC
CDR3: CASRTVSSGANVLTF

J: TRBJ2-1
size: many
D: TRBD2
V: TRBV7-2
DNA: TGTGCCAGCAGCTTATCCCGCGGGGGGGCTCTAGATGAGCAGTTCTTC
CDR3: CASSLSRGGALDEQFF

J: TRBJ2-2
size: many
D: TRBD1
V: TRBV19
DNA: TGTGCCAGTAGTATTGGACAGGGGTACACCGGGGAGCTGTTTTTT
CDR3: CASSIGQGYTGELFF

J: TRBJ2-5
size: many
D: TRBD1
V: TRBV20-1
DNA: TGCAGTGCCCACCTTTTGGGGACAGGAGCCCTAAAACAAGAGACCCAGTACTTC
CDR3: CSAHLLGTGALKQETQYF

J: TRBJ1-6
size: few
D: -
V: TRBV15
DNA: TGTGCCACCAGCAGAGGAGGGGCGAGTTCACCCCTCCACTTT
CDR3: CATSRGGASSPLHF

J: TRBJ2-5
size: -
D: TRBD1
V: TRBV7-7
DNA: TGTGCCAGCAGCCCCCGGACAGGGACGACCCAGTACTTC
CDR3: CASSPRTGTTQYF

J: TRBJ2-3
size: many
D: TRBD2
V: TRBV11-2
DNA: TGTGCCAGCAGCCCCGTGAGCGGGGCCGGCCCAGATACGCAGTATTTT
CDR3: CASSPVSGAGPDTQYF

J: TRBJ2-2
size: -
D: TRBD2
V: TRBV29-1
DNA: TGCAGCGTTGAAGATCGCGGGAGTACCGGGGAGCTGTTTTTT
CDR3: CSVEDRGSTGELFF

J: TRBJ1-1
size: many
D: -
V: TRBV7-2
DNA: TGTGCCAGCAGCCCCGTCTTAAGTCGCACTGAAGCTTTCTTT
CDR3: CASSPVLSRTEAFF

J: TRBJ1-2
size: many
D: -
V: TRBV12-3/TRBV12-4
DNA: TGTGCCAGCACTCAAGTCCATGGCTACACCTTC
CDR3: CASTQVHGYTF